One T cell receptor beta chain is described in this entry. V lost 4 bases and J 1 base, leaving 15 bases between the germline ends. The germline V gene has CDR1 SGDLS and CDR2 YYNGEE. The CDR3 is 15 residues long. The repertoire was sequenced with immunoSEQ multiplex PCR; TCRdb's copy has only in-frame clones and lacks some. The table lists around 330,000 clones, 89% of them singletons. Cohorts were based on clinical histories the participants reported. The data were taken from a study of blood T cell repertoires in COVID-19. Across the study: Specimens from acute and convalescent COVID-19 originated in the United States, Italy and Spain.

The clonotype originates from a woman aged 40-49 years who had recovered from COVID-19. Sequenced input: PBMCs or T cells enriched from blood (not recorded which). The V and J genes are TRBV9 and TRBJ2-7; D is ambiguous. The CDR3 DNA reads TGTGCCAGCAGCAGAACCGGAGAACCTTCCTACGAGCAGTACTTC. It specifies CASSRTGEPSYEQYF.